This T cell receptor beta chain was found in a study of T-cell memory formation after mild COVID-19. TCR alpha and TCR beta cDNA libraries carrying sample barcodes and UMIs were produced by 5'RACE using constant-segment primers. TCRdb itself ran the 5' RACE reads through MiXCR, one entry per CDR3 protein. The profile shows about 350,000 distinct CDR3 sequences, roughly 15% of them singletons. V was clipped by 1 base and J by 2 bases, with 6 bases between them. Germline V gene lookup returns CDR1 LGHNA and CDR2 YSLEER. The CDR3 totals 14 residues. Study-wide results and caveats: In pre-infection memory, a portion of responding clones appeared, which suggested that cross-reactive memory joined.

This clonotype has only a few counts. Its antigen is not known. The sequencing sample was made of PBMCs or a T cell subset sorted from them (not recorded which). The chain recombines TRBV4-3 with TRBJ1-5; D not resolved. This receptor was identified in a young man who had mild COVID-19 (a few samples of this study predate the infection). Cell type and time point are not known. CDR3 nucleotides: TGCGCCAGCAGCCAAGCTTGGGGCAATCAGCCCCAGCATTTT. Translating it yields CASSQAWGNQPQHF.